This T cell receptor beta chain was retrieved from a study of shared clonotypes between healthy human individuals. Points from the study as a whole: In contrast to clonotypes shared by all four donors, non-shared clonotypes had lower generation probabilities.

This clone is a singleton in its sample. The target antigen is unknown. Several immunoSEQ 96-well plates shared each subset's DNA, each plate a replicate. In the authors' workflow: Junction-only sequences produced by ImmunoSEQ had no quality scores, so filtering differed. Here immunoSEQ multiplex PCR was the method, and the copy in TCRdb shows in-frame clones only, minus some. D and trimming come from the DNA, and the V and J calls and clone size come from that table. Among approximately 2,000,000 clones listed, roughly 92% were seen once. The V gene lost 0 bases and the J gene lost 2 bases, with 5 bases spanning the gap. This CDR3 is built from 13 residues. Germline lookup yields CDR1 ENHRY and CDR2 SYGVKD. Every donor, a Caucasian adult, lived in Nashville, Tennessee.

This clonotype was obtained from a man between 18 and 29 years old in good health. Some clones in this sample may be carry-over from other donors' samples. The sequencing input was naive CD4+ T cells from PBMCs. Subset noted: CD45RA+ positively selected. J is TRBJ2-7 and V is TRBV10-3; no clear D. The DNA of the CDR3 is TGTGCCATCAGTGAGTCTGGCACCTACGAGCAGTACTTC. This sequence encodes CAISESGTYEQYF.